This passage covers 5 T cell receptor beta chains from one sample sequenced in a study. One entry per CDR3 protein results from TCRdb running MiXCR on the 5' RACE reads. The sample has about 60,000 distinct CDR3 sequences, around 30% seen once. The sample comprised tumor-infiltrating naive CD4+ T cells sorted from the breast tumor. The sample's subset: naive CD4+ T cells, CD4+CD45RA+CD25-. Receptor source: a female donor with breast cancer.

This clonotype has just a few counts. This chain joins TRBV20-1 and TRBJ1-5, with TRBD1 matching over 7 bases. J was trimmed by 4 bases and V by 7 bases; bases with no gene match: 4. CDR1 DFQATT and CDR2 SNEGSKA come from the germline V gene (reference sequence). The length of the CDR3 is 12 residues. The CDR3, as DNA: TGCAGTGGGACAGGTGGAAATCAGCCCCAGCATTTT. It is translated as CSGTGGNQPQHF.

The DNA of the CDR3 is TGCAGCGTTGGAGCTCGGGACGCTAATGAAAAACTGTTTTTT. Translating it yields CSVGARDANEKLFF. This chain joins TRBV29-1 and TRBJ1-4, with D possibly matching TRBD1 (5 bases). The length of the CDR3 is 14 residues. V lost 4 bases and J 3 bases, leaving 12 bases between the germline ends. Germline CDR1 and CDR2: SQVTM and ANQGSEA.

This clonotype has just a few counts. The chain employs TRBV25-1 and TRBJ2-2; a possible D gene is TRBD1 (6 bases). CDR3 length: 15 residues. Germline lookup yields CDR1 MGHDK and CDR2 SYGVNS. V lost 2 bases, J lost 3 bases, and 10 bases lay in between. The CDR3 loop is CASSERTDHTGELFF. DNA for the CDR3: TGTGCCAGCAGTGAACGGACAGATCACACCGGGGAGCTGTTTTTT.

Details on this clonotype: Sequence at one end of the junction differs from germline and may be a read error. The chain has TRBV7-7 and TRBJ2-2, with D possibly TRBD1 on 5 matching bases. This CDR3 region has 13 residues. Germline loops: CDR1 SSHAT, CDR2 FNYEAQ (reference sequence). In DNA form, the CDR3 reads TGTGCTAGCAGCAGGGCTGAGGCCGGGGAGCTGTTTTTT. This codes for CASSRAEAGELFF.

There are a few counts of this clonotype. The chain links TRBV6-1 to TRBJ1-5, with D unclear. Trimming stripped 7 bases from V and 4 bases from J, with 14 bases between. Germline loops: CDR1 MNHNS, CDR2 SASEGT. This CDR3 contains 14 residues. The CDR3 DNA reads as TGTGCCAGCACCTCGGTAGGTGCTAATCAGCCCCAGCATTTT. It translates to CASTSVGANQPQHF.